This TCR beta chain was obtained from a study of T cell responses to AZD1222 COVID-19 vaccine. Study overall: It was second doses at about 4 or about 12 weeks that were pooled.

As for this clone: The antigen remains undetermined.

TCRdb keeps only in-frame clones here, not all; method: immunoSEQ multiplex PCR. The sample carries about 140,000 clones, around 90% recorded once. CDR1 and CDR2 from the germline V gene are MNHEY and SVGAGI. V was shortened by 1 base and J by 6 bases, with 4 bases between the two germline ends. The CDR3 covers 11 residues. The study's findings and limits: It should be noted that donors were predominantly white British and more often female, and clonal diversity was possibly underestimated. The breadth and depth of Spike-specific TCRs increased once two AZD1222 doses had been given.

This material consisted of peripheral blood, taken on day 0 of AZD1222 vaccination. This receptor was identified in an adult in good health. The gene calls are TRBV6-5 and TRBJ2-7, with D uncertain. CDR3 sequence reads: CASSYWGEQYF. The CDR3 nucleotides are TGTGCCAGCAGTTACTGGGGCGAGCAGTACTTC.